The 16 T cell receptor beta chains below come from one sample, sequenced in a study of T cells in Graves' hyperthyroidism and ophthalmopathy. Amplification of TCR beta CDR3 regions used RNA as the template. The TCR CDR3 was amplified in a first-round RT-PCR using the HTBI primer set. TCRdb used MiXCR to reprocess the multiplex PCR reads, holding one entry per CDR3 protein. The sample records roughly 630,000 distinct CDR3 sequences, 15% to 18% being singletons. The sample consisted of blood. The source of these receptors is a woman aged 25 to 45 with Graves' hyperthyroidism.

This clonotype has ten or more counts. The chain employs TRBV10-2 and TRBJ1-1; 9 bases line up with TRBD1. The CDR3 totals 15 residues. The germline V gene has CDR1 WSHSY and CDR2 SAAADI. V shed 5 bases, J shed 3 bases, and the junction held 7 bases outside the gene matches. CDR3 residues: CASSLRQGDDTEAFF. CDR3 in DNA: TGCGCCAGCAGTCTCCGACAGGGGGATGACACTGAAGCTTTCTTT.

This clonotype appeared a few times. V is TRBV24-1 and J is TRBJ1-2, with 7 positions matching TRBD1. V lost 2 bases, J lost 0 bases, and 8 bases stayed unmatched. Per germline, CDR1 KGHDR and CDR2 SFDVKD. CDR3 length equals 17 residues. For the CDR3, the DNA is TGTGCCACCAGTGATTCACAGGGGCTAGGATCTAACTATGGCTACACCTTC. Amino acid sequence: CATSDSQGLGSNYGYTF.

This clonotype appeared many times. V usage is TRBV12-3 or TRBV12-4 and J usage is TRBJ2-3; TRBD1 aligns across 7 bases. CDR3 size: 15 residues. With 5 bases clipped from V and 0 bases from J, the junction kept 5 bases outside the gene matches. Here the CDR3 DNA reads TGTGCCAGCAGTACCGGGACAGCAAGCACAGATACGCAGTATTTT. Protein sequence: CASSTGTASTDTQYF.

In this sample, this clonotype turned up many times. This rearrangement joins TRBV27 to TRBJ1-1, with a weak D call TRBD1 (5 bases). This CDR3 contains 15 residues. Germline CDR1 reads MNHEY; CDR2 reads SMNVEV (reference sequence). The V gene lost 5 bases and the J gene lost 0 bases, with 13 bases spanning the gap. The CDR3 DNA reads TGTGCCAGCAGTCAATTGGGGCACCTGAACACTGAAGCTTTCTTT. Its protein is CASSQLGHLNTEAFF.

There are many counts of this clonotype. This chain connects TRBV28 to TRBJ1-1, with TRBD1 as a possible D gene (5 bases). V lost 7 bases to trimming and J lost 5 bases, with 14 bases between them. CDR1 MDHEN and CDR2 SYDVKM come from the germline V gene. The CDR3 runs 13 residues. The CDR3 spells CASTLTAWTEAFF. The CDR3 coding sequence is TGTGCCAGCACGCTGACAGCATGGACTGAAGCTTTCTTT.

This sequence joins TRBV2 and TRBJ2-7; a weak D match, TRBD1 (5 bases). The CDR3 loop spans 14 amino acids. Trimming left V 4 bases short and J 4 bases short, with 14 bases between. The germline CDR1 and CDR2 sequences are SNHLY and FYNNEI. In nucleotides, the CDR3 is TGTGCCAGCAGTGGAAGGGGCTATTGGTACGAGCAGTACTTC. Its protein product is CASSGRGYWYEQYF.

This clonotype was seen ten or more times. The rearrangement joins TRBV11-2 to TRBJ2-2; D is undetermined. V lost 1 base, J lost 1 base, and 7 bases lay in between. This CDR3 spans 15 amino acids. From germline, CDR1 is SGHAT and CDR2 FQNNGV. DNA for the CDR3: TGTGCCAGCAGCTTAGTGAGGATGAACACCGGGGAGCTGTTTTTT. This codes for CASSLVRMNTGELFF.

This clonotype was found many times. The chain combines TRBV29-1 with TRBJ2-1, with 8 bases matching TRBD2. Germline assignment: CDR1 SQVTM and CDR2 ANQGSEA. The CDR3 length is 15 residues. With V trimmed by 4 bases and J by 0 bases, 5 bases remained unmatched. The CDR3 nucleotides are TGCAGCGTTGTGGGCGGGGGGAGCTCCTACAATGAGCAGTTCTTC. It is translated as CSVVGGGSSYNEQFF.

This clonotype was found many times. The CDR3 protein is CSARGGQAQFEAFF. The DNA of the CDR3 is TGCAGTGCTAGAGGGGGACAGGCCCAATTTGAAGCTTTCTTT. This chain uses TRBV20-1 with TRBJ1-1; the match to TRBD1 covers 8 bases. V trimming: 1 base; J trimming: 7 bases; junction bases outside the gene matches: 8. The length of the CDR3 is 14 residues. CDR1 and CDR2 (germline): DFQATT, SNEGSKA (reference sequence).

Only a few counts were recorded for this clonotype. A much bigger clone sits one base away, suggesting this may be a read error. The chain has TRBV6-1 and TRBJ2-3; 7 nucleotides line up with TRBD1. This CDR3 is 14 amino acids long. Per germline, CDR1 MNHNS and CDR2 SASEGT. V lost 6 bases and J lost 1; bases outside the gene matches: 4. The CDR3 coding sequence is TGTGCCAGCAGCTTCGACAGGGGCACAGATACGCAGTATTTT. Protein: CASSFDRGTDTQYF.

This clonotype has at least ten counts. This chain connects TRBV20-1 to TRBJ1-4, with a weak D call TRBD1 (5 bases). Deletions cut 3 bases from V and 7 bases from J, with 12 bases between. Germline CDR1 and CDR2: DFQATT and SNEGSKA (reference sequence). The CDR3 contains 13 residues. In DNA, the CDR3 is TGCAGTGCTAGGGGACGGGGGGGTGAAAAACTGTTTTTT. It specifies CSARGRGGEKLFF.

This clonotype was detected many times. The chain employs TRBV7-6 and TRBJ2-7, with 7 bases matching TRBD1. This CDR3 contains 13 residues. Germline CDR1 is SGHVS and CDR2 is FNYEAQ. V shed 5 bases and J 4 bases; nucleotides not matched to a gene: 5. The CDR3 spells CASSREQGYEQYF. The CDR3 nucleotides read TGTGCCAGCAGCCGGGAACAGGGGTACGAGCAGTACTTC.

The table lists this clonotype with many counts. This rearrangement joins TRBV20-1 to TRBJ2-7; 13 bases line up with TRBD2. After removal of 6 bases from V and 6 bases from J, the junction contained 5 bases not matched to a gene. Germline V CDR1 and CDR2: DFQATT, SNEGSKA (reference sequence). There are 13 residues in the CDR3. The CDR3 sequence is CSAPLAGGREQYF. CDR3 DNA sequence: TGCAGTGCCCCACTAGCGGGAGGGCGCGAGCAGTACTTC.

The chain links TRBV7-2 to TRBJ2-2, with TRBD2 matching over 11 bases. V trimming: 3 bases; J trimming: 6 bases; junction bases outside the gene matches: 6. The CDR3 totals 16 residues. Germline V lookup: CDR1 SGHTA, CDR2 FQGNSA. As DNA, the CDR3 is TGTGCCAGCAGCTTGGAACTAGCGGGAGTTCCCGGGGAGCTGTTTTTT. Translating it yields CASSLELAGVPGELFF.

V and J are TRBV4-1 and TRBJ1-6, with 7 bases lining up with TRBD1. Germline trimming cut 3 bases from V and 13 bases from J; bases unmatched to any gene: 3. The CDR3 length is 12 residues. Germline loops: CDR1 MGHRA, CDR2 YSYEKL. The CDR3 sequence is CASSHVTGPLHF. The CDR3 DNA is TGCGCCAGCAGCCACGTGACAGGGCCCCTCCACTTT.

V usage is TRBV12-3 or TRBV12-4 and J usage is TRBJ2-3; D unclear. V was pared by 7 bases and J by 4 bases, with 12 bases between. This CDR3 comprises 13 residues. The CDR3 spells CASTANPSDTQYF. The CDR3 DNA reads as TGTGCCAGCACTGCGAACCCTTCAGATACGCAGTATTTT.